A selection of T cell receptor beta chains follows, all from one sample in a study of molecular identifiers for immune sequencing clone quantification. TCRdb called the PCR reads again in MiXCR, with one record for every CDR3 protein. The top ten hold around 0.8% of the sample, which has around 86,000 distinct CDR3 sequences, roughly 19% seen once. Sequenced input: naive CD8+ T cells from blood, with Jurkat cell RNA spiked in. The origin of the receptors is a human donor in good health. Some libraries in this study had Jurkat cell RNA spiked in. CDR3s include the opening cysteine and the closing phenylalanine or tryptophan. Fields, in order: V gene, clone size, J gene, D gene, CDR3 protein, CDR3 DNA. D genes are given only for firm matches. Size tells how often a clone was seen (once, few, many) or the class of an expanded clone, and some rows leave it out.

v_call: TRBV6-5; clone_size: once; j_call: TRBJ2-7; d_call: TRBD1; cdr3_aa: CASSYNRGQGDSYEQYF; cdr3_nt: TGTGCCAGCAGTTACAACCGGGGACAGGGGGACTCCTACGAGCAGTACTTC
v_call: TRBV7-2; clone_size: many; j_call: TRBJ2-7; d_call: NA; cdr3_aa: CASSSDAGLEQYF; cdr3_nt: TGTGCCAGCAGCTCAGACGCGGGTCTGGAGCAGTACTTC
v_call: TRBV7-6; clone_size: NA; j_call: TRBJ2-5; d_call: NA; cdr3_aa: CASSLSPGEETQYF; cdr3_nt: TGTGCCAGCAGCTTATCTCCGGGGGAAGAGACCCAGTACTTC
v_call: TRBV6-5; clone_size: NA; j_call: TRBJ2-7; d_call: NA; cdr3_aa: CASSYGQGGSYEQYF; cdr3_nt: TGTGCCAGCAGTTACGGGCAGGGGGGTTCTTACGAGCAGTACTTC
v_call: TRBV27; clone_size: few; j_call: TRBJ2-7; d_call: TRBD2; cdr3_aa: CASSLYLAGGPYEQYF; cdr3_nt: TGTGCCAGCAGTTTATATCTAGCGGGAGGGCCCTACGAGCAGTACTTC
v_call: TRBV27; clone_size: many; j_call: TRBJ1-4; d_call: NA; cdr3_aa: CASRSGWGATEKLFF; cdr3_nt: TGTGCCAGCAGGTCAGGTTGGGGGGCCACAGAAAAACTGTTTTTT
v_call: TRBV20-1; clone_size: many; j_call: TRBJ2-3; d_call: NA; cdr3_aa: CSADGLGEDTQYF; cdr3_nt: TGCAGTGCGGACGGTCTGGGCGAAGATACGCAGTATTTT
v_call: TRBV15; clone_size: many; j_call: TRBJ2-7; d_call: NA; cdr3_aa: CATSRDRGDDEQYF; cdr3_nt: TGTGCCACCAGCAGAGATAGAGGGGACGACGAGCAGTACTTC
v_call: TRBV20-1; clone_size: many; j_call: TRBJ2-3; d_call: NA; cdr3_aa: CSARAQSGEKKPADTQYF; cdr3_nt: TGCAGTGCTAGAGCTCAGTCGGGGGAGAAAAAGCCGGCAGATACGCAGTATTTT
v_call: TRBV6-6; clone_size: many; j_call: TRBJ2-2; d_call: NA; cdr3_aa: CASSYESSGELFF; cdr3_nt: TGTGCCAGCAGTTACGAATCGTCCGGGGAGCTGTTTTTT
v_call: TRBV7-9; clone_size: many; j_call: TRBJ1-5; d_call: NA; cdr3_aa: CASSFLSGNQHF; cdr3_nt: TGTGCCAGCAGCTTCCTATCCGGGAACCAGCATTTT
v_call: TRBV4-1; clone_size: many; j_call: TRBJ2-3; d_call: NA; cdr3_aa: CASSQDITSTDTQYF; cdr3_nt: TGCGCCAGCAGCCAAGATATAACTAGCACAGATACGCAGTATTTT
v_call: TRBV9; clone_size: many; j_call: TRBJ2-1; d_call: TRBD2; cdr3_aa: CASSGSGTSGDNEQFF; cdr3_nt: TGTGCCAGCAGCGGGTCCGGGACTAGCGGGGACAATGAGCAGTTCTTC
v_call: TRBV24-1; clone_size: few; j_call: TRBJ2-3; d_call: NA; cdr3_aa: CATSDSTSWAQYF; cdr3_nt: TGTGCCACCAGTGACTCGACATCGTGGGCGCAGTATTTT
v_call: TRBV5-6; clone_size: many; j_call: TRBJ1-1; d_call: NA; cdr3_aa: CASSLGGSLNTEAFF; cdr3_nt: TGTGCCAGCAGCTTGGGGGGCAGCCTCAACACTGAAGCTTTCTTT
v_call: TRBV14; clone_size: many; j_call: TRBJ2-5; d_call: NA; cdr3_aa: CASSLYQETQYF; cdr3_nt: TGTGCCAGCAGCCTATACCAAGAGACCCAGTACTTC
v_call: TRBV7-6; clone_size: many; j_call: TRBJ2-3; d_call: NA; cdr3_aa: CASSFGGGTDTQYF; cdr3_nt: TGTGCCAGCAGCTTTGGGGGCGGGACAGATACGCAGTATTTT
v_call: TRBV2; clone_size: many; j_call: TRBJ1-5; d_call: NA; cdr3_aa: CASSGILSGIRNQPQHF; cdr3_nt: TGTGCCAGCAGTGGAATCCTCTCCGGGATACGCAATCAGCCCCAGCATTTT
v_call: TRBV24-1; clone_size: many; j_call: TRBJ2-3; d_call: NA; cdr3_aa: CAPILGLLNGDTDTQYF; cdr3_nt: TGTGCCCCTATTTTGGGACTGCTAAACGGGGACACAGATACGCAGTATTTT
v_call: TRBV6-2/TRBV6-3; clone_size: many; j_call: TRBJ2-3; d_call: TRBD2; cdr3_aa: CASSYPILGSGEYF; cdr3_nt: TGTGCCAGCAGTTACCCGATCCTCGGGAGCGGGGAGTATTTT
v_call: TRBV4-3; clone_size: many; j_call: TRBJ2-7; d_call: NA; cdr3_aa: CASSQDSALGAYEQYF; cdr3_nt: TGCGCCAGCAGCCAAGATTCGGCCCTCGGGGCCTACGAGCAGTACTTC
v_call: TRBV28; clone_size: many; j_call: TRBJ1-1; d_call: NA; cdr3_aa: CASSSQTGPGEAFF; cdr3_nt: TGTGCCAGCAGTTCTCAGACGGGTCCAGGAGAAGCTTTCTTT
v_call: TRBV24-1; clone_size: many; j_call: TRBJ2-7; d_call: NA; cdr3_aa: CATSDPLSGYEQYF; cdr3_nt: TGTGCCACCAGTGACCCTTTGTCCGGATACGAGCAGTACTTC
v_call: TRBV12-3/TRBV12-4; clone_size: many; j_call: TRBJ1-1; d_call: NA; cdr3_aa: CASSFSYTEAFF; cdr3_nt: TGTGCCAGCAGTTTTAGCTACACTGAAGCTTTCTTT
v_call: TRBV14; clone_size: NA; j_call: TRBJ2-7; d_call: NA; cdr3_aa: CASSQKTESYEQYF; cdr3_nt: TGTGCCAGCAGCCAAAAGACAGAAAGCTACGAGCAGTACTTC
v_call: TRBV21-1; clone_size: many; j_call: TRBJ2-3; d_call: NA; cdr3_aa: CASSKGGGQGQEYF; cdr3_nt: TGTGCCAGCAGCAAAGGTGGGGGACAGGGGCAGGAGTATTTT
v_call: TRBV11-2; clone_size: many; j_call: TRBJ1-1; d_call: NA; cdr3_aa: CASSLDLFPTGNTEAFF; cdr3_nt: TGTGCCAGCAGCTTAGATCTTTTTCCCACAGGTAACACTGAAGCTTTCTTT
v_call: TRBV28; clone_size: many; j_call: TRBJ2-3; d_call: NA; cdr3_aa: CASSLLAGSTDTQYF; cdr3_nt: TGTGCCAGCAGTTTGCTAGCTGGGAGCACAGATACGCAGTATTTT
v_call: TRBV9; clone_size: NA; j_call: TRBJ2-7; d_call: NA; cdr3_aa: CASSLETGYSDEQYF; cdr3_nt: TGTGCCAGCAGCCTGGAGACAGGTTACAGCGACGAGCAGTACTTC
v_call: TRBV12-3/TRBV12-4; clone_size: many; j_call: TRBJ2-4; d_call: NA; cdr3_aa: CASSFWSAGELKNIQYF; cdr3_nt: TGTGCCAGCAGTTTTTGGTCGGCAGGGGAGCTCAAAAACATTCAGTACTTC
v_call: TRBV27; clone_size: NA; j_call: TRBJ2-7; d_call: TRBD2; cdr3_aa: CASSSSGGYYEQYF; cdr3_nt: TGTGCCAGCAGTTCTAGCGGGGGGTACTACGAGCAGTACTTC